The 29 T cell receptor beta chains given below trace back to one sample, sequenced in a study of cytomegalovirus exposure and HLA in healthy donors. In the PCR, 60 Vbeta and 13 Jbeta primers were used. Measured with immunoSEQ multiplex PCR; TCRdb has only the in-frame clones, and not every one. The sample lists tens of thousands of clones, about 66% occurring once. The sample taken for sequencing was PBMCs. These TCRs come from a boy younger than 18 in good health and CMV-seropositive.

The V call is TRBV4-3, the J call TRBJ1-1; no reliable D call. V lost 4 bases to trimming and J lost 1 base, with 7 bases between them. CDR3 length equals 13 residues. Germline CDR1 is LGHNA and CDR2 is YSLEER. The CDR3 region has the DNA TGCGCCAGCAGCCGAAGAGGGAACACTGAAGCTTTCTTT. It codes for CASSRRGNTEAFF.

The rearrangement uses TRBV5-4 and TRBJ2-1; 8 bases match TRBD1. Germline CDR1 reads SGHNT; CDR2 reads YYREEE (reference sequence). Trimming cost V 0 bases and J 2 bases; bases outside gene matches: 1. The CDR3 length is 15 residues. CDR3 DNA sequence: TGTGCCAGCAGCTTGGCACAGGGGGCCTACAATGAGCAGTTCTTC. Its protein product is CASSLAQGAYNEQFF.

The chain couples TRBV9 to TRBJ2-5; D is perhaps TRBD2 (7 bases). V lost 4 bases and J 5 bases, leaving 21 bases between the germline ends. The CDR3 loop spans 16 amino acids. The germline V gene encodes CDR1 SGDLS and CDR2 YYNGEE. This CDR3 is CASSPREGRGAETQYF. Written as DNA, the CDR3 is TGTGCCAGCAGCCCCCGAGAGGGGAGGGGGGCGGAGACCCAGTACTTC.

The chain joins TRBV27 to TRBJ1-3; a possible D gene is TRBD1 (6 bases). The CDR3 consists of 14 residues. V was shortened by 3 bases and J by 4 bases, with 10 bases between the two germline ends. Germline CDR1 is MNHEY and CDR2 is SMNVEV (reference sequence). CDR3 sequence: CASSFGGDGNTIYF. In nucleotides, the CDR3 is TGTGCCAGCAGTTTTGGGGGCGACGGAAACACCATATATTTT.

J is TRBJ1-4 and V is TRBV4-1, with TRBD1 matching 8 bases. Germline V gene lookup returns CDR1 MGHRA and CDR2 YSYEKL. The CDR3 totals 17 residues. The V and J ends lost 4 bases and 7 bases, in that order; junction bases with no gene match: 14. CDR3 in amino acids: CASSLKQGGGVSEKLFF. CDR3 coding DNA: TGCGCCAGCAGCCTTAAACAGGGGGGAGGGGTTAGTGAAAAACTGTTTTTT.

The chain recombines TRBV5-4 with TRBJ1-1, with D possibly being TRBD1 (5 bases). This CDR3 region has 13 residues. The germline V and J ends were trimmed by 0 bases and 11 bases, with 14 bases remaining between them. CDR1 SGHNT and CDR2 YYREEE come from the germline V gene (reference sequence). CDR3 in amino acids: CASSLGQGLEAFF. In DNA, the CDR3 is TGTGCCAGCAGCTTGGGGCAGGGCCTAGAGGCTTTCTTT.

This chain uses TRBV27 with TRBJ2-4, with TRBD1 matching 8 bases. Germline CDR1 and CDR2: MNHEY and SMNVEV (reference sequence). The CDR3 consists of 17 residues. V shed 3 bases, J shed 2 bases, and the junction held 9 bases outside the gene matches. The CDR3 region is CASSFGAGGLTKNIQYF. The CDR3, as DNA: TGTGCCAGCAGTTTTGGGGCAGGGGGCTTAACCAAAAACATTCAGTACTTC.

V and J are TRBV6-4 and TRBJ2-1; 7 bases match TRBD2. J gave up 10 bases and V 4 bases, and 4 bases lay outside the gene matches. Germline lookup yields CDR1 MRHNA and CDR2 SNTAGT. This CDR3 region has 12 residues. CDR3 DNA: TGTGCCAGCAGTGCCCACGGGGGGGAGCAGTTCTTC. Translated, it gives CASSAHGGEQFF.

The CDR3 DNA reads as TGTGCCAGCACCCCGCGGACGGGAAGCACAGATACGCAGTATTTT. Its translation: CASTPRTGSTDTQYF. V is TRBV27 and J is TRBJ2-3; tentative D call: TRBD2 (5 bases). The CDR3 totals 15 residues. Germline loops: CDR1 MNHEY, CDR2 SMNVEV (reference sequence). V was clipped by 7 bases and J by 0 bases, with 14 bases between them.

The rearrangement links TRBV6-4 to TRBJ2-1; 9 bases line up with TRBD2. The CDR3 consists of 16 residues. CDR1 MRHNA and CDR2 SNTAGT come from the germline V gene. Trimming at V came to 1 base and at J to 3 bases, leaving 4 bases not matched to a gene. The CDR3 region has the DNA TGTGCCAGCAGTGACTACGGGACTAGCAGCTACAATGAGCAGTTCTTC. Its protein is CASSDYGTSSYNEQFF.

This CDR3 is CASSAPTGTGPHEQYF. CDR3 DNA: TGTGCCAGCAGCGCACCGACCGGGACAGGGCCCCACGAGCAGTACTTC. The chain couples TRBV5-6 to TRBJ2-7, with 9 bases matching TRBD1. The length of the CDR3 is 16 residues. J gave up 5 bases and V 4 bases, and 13 bases lay outside the gene matches. Per germline, CDR1 SGHDT and CDR2 YYEEEE.

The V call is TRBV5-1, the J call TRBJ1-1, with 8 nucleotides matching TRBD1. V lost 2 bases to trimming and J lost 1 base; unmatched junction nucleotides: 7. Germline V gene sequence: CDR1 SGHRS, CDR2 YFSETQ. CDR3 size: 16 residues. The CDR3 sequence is CASSFGQGWANTEAFF. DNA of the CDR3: TGCGCCAGCAGCTTTGGACAGGGTTGGGCGAACACTGAAGCTTTCTTT.

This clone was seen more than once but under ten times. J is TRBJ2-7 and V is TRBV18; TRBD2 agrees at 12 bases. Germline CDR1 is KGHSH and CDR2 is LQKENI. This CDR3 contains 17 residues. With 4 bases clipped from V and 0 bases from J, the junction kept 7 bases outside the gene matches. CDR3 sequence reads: CASSLTGLAGSSYEQYF. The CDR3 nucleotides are TGTGCCAGCTCACTAACCGGACTAGCGGGAAGCTCCTACGAGCAGTACTTC.

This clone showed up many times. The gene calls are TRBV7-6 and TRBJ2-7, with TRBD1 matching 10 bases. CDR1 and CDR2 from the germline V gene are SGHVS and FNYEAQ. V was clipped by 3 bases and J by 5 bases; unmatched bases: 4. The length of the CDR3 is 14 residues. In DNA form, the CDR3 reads TGTGCCAGCAGCTTGACAGGGGGCCTTGACGAGCAGTACTTC. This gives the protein CASSLTGGLDEQYF.

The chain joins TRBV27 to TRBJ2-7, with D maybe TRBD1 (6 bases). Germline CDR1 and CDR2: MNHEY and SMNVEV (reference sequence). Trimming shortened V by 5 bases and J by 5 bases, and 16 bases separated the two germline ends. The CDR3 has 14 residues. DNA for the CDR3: TGTGCCAGCAGTACTACAGGGTCAGCCCACGAGCAGTACTTC. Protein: CASSTTGSAHEQYF.

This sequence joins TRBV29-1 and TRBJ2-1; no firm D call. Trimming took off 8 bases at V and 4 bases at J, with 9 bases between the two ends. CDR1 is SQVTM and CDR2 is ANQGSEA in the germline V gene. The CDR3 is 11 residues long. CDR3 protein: CSLARYNEQFF. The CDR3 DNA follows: TGCAGCCTGGCACGTTACAATGAGCAGTTCTTC.

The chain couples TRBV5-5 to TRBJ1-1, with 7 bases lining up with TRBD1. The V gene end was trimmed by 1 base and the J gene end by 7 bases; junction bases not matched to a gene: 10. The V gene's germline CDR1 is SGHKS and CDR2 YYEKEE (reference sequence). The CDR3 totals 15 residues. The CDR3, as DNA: TGTGCCAGCAGCTTGTCAGGGGGTTTCGAGGATGAAGCTTTCTTT. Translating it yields CASSLSGGFEDEAFF.

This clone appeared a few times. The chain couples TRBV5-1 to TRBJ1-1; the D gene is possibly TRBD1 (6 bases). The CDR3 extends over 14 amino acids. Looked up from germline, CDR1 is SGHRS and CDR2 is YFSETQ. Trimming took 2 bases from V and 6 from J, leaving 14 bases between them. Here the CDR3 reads CASSLENRASEAFF. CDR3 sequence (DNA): TGCGCCAGCAGCTTAGAGAACAGGGCATCTGAAGCTTTCTTT. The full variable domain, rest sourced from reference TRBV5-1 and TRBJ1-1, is KAGVTQTPRYLIKTRGQQVTLSCSPISGHRSVSWYQQTPGQGLQFLFEYFSETQRNKGNFPGRFSGRQFSNSRSEMNVSTLELGDSALYLCASSLENRASEAFFGQGTRLTVV.

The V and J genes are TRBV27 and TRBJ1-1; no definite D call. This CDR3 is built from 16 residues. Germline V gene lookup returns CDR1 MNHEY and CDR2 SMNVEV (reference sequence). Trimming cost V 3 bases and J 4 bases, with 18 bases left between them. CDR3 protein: CASSFRSLGPGTEAFF. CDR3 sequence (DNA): TGTGCCAGCAGTTTTCGGTCACTAGGACCGGGCACTGAAGCTTTCTTT.

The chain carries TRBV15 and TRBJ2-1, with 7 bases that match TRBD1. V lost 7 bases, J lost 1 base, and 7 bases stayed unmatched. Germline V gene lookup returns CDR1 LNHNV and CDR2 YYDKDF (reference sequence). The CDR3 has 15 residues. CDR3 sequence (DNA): TGTGCCACCACCAGGACAGGAGAATCCTACAATGAGCAGTTCTTC. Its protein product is CATTRTGESYNEQFF.

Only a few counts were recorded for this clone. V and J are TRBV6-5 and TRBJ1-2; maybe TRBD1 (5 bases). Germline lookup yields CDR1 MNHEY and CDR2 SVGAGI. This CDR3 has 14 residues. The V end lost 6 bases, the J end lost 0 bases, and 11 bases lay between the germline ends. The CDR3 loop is CASRLGGANYGYTF. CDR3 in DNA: TGTGCCAGCAGATTGGGGGGAGCTAACTATGGCTACACCTTC.

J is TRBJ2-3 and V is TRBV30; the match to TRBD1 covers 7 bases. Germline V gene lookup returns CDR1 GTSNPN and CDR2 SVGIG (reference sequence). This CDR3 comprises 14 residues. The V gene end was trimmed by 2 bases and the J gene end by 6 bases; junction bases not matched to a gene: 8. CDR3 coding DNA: TGTGCCTGGAGTTTTAAAGGGGGCCGGGATACGCAGTATTTT. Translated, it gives CAWSFKGGRDTQYF.

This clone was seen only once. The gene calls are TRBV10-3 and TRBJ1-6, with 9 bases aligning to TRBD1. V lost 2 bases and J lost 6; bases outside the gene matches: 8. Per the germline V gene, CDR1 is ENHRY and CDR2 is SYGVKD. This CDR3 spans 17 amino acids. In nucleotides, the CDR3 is TGTGCCATCAGTGAGACCATGGGACAGGGAAGTAATTCACCCCTCCACTTT. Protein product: CAISETMGQGSNSPLHF.

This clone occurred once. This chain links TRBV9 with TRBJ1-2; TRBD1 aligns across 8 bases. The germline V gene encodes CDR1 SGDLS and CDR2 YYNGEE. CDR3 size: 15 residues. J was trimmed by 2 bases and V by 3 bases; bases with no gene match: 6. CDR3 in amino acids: CASSGGGQVNYGYTF. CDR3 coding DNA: TGTGCCAGCAGCGGGGGGGGACAGGTAAACTATGGCTACACCTTC.

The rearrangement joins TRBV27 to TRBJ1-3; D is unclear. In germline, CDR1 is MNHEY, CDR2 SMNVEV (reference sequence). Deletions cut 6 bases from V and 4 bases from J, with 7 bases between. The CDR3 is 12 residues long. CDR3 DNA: TGTGCCAGCAGATCTGCGGGAAACACCATATATTTT. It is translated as CASRSAGNTIYF.

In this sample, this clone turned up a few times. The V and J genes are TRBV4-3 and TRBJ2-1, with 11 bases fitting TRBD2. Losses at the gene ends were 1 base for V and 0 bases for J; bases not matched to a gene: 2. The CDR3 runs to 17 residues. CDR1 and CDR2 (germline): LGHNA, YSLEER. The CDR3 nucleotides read TGCGCCAGCAGCCAAGTTACTAGCGGGAGCTCCTACAATGAGCAGTTCTTC. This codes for CASSQVTSGSSYNEQFF.

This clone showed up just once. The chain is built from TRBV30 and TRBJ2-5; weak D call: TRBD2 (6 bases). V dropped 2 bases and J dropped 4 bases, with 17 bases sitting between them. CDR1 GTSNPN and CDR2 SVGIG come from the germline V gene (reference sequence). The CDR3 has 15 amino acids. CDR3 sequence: CAWSTGDRGRETQYF. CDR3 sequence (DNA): TGTGCCTGGAGTACGGGGGATAGGGGTCGAGAGACCCAGTACTTC.

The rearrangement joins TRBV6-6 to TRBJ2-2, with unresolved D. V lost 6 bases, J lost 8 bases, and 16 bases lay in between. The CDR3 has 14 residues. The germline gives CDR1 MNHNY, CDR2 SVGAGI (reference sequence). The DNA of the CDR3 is TGTGCCAGCAGAAACGTCGGGTTTCCTGGGGAGCTGTTTTTT. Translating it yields CASRNVGFPGELFF.

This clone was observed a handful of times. CDR3 in DNA: TGTGCCAGTAGTATAGCCCGGACAGGACCAGATACGCAGTATTTT. Protein product: CASSIARTGPDTQYF. V and J are TRBV19 and TRBJ2-3, with 7 bases lining up with TRBD1. V lost 1 base, J lost 4 bases, and 5 bases stayed unmatched. This CDR3 has 15 residues. Looked up from germline, CDR1 is LNHDA and CDR2 is SQIVND (reference sequence).